Presented here are 22 T cell receptor beta chains from one specimen sequenced in a study of blood T cell repertoires in COVID-19. Assay used: immunoSEQ multiplex PCR; TCRdb lists only in-frame clones, some missing. The sample shows fewer than 130,000 clones, approximately 90% of them seen only once. What was sequenced was peripheral blood. These receptors were taken from a woman at least 80 years old with acute or convalescent COVID-19.

This chain joins TRBV10-3 and TRBJ1-4; 9 positions match TRBD1. The CDR3 totals 15 residues. V shed 6 bases and J 3 bases; nucleotides not matched to a gene: 5. The germline CDR1 and CDR2 sequences are ENHRY and SYGVKD. CDR3 loop: CAIRAGQGANEKLFF. The CDR3 DNA reads as TGTGCCATCAGGGCGGGACAGGGTGCTAATGAAAAACTGTTTTTT.

The V and J genes are TRBV9 and TRBJ1-1; 9 nucleotides align to TRBD1. Losses at the gene ends were 3 bases for V and 2 bases for J; bases not matched to a gene: 11. The CDR3 extends over 17 amino acids. In germline, CDR1 is SGDLS, CDR2 YYNGEE. The CDR3 nucleotides are TGTGCCAGCAGCGCCAGAAACAGGGGGCCATATAACACTGAAGCTTTCTTT. It is translated as CASSARNRGPYNTEAFF.

The V and J genes are TRBV7-6 and TRBJ1-2, with TRBD1 as a possible D gene (6 bases). There are 13 residues in the CDR3. CDR1 and CDR2 (germline): SGHVS, FNYEAQ. Trimming cost V 10 bases and J 0 bases, with 12 bases left between them. In DNA, the CDR3 is TGTGCCAAAAAGGACAGCTCTAACTATGGCTACACCTTC. It specifies CAKKDSSNYGYTF.

The gene calls are TRBV5-4 and TRBJ2-2; 7 positions agree with TRBD2. Germline CDR1 SGHNT, CDR2 YYREEE (reference sequence). This CDR3 has 13 amino acids. With 0 bases clipped from V and 7 bases from J, the junction kept 0 bases outside the gene matches. The CDR3 sequence is CASSLERGGELFF. In DNA form, the CDR3 reads TGTGCCAGCAGCTTGGAGCGGGGCGGGGAGCTGTTTTTT.

V usage is TRBV5-1 and J usage is TRBJ1-5; D is ambiguous. With 0 bases removed from V and 1 base from J, the gap between germline ends came to 8 bases. CDR3 length: 15 amino acids. CDR1 SGHRS and CDR2 YFSETQ come from the germline V gene. This CDR3 is CASSLAGMSNQPQHF. The CDR3 DNA is TGCGCCAGCAGCTTGGCGGGGATGAGCAATCAGCCCCAGCATTTT. Using reference TRBV5-1 and TRBJ1-5 for the parts outside the CDR3, the full variable domain is KAGVTQTPRYLIKTRGQQVTLSCSPISGHRSVSWYQQTPGQGLQFLFEYFSETQRNKGNFPGRFSGRQFSNSRSEMNVSTLELGDSALYLCASSLAGMSNQPQHFGDGTRLSIL.

The genes are TRBV18 and TRBJ2-7; TRBD2 matches 7 bases. Germline V gene lookup returns CDR1 KGHSH and CDR2 LQKENI. This CDR3 is 15 amino acids long. V lost 2 bases, J lost 3 bases, and 7 bases stayed unmatched. CDR3 residues: CASSPGTISFYEQYF. CDR3 nucleotide sequence: TGTGCCAGCTCACCAGGGACTATATCCTTCTACGAGCAGTACTTC.

This chain links TRBV11-3 with TRBJ1-4, with D hard to call. The CDR3 length is 12 residues. V was trimmed by 8 bases and J by 4 bases, leaving 8 bases between them. Germline V gene data show CDR1 as SGHNT and CDR2 as YENEEA. This CDR3 is CASHGGNEKLFF. CDR3 DNA sequence: TGTGCCAGCCACGGAGGTAATGAAAAACTGTTTTTT.

V usage is TRBV18 and J usage is TRBJ2-1, with TRBD1 matching 7 bases. Trimming at V came to 4 bases and at J to 0 bases, leaving 9 bases not matched to a gene. The germline CDR1 and CDR2 sequences are KGHSH and LQKENI. The CDR3 spans 17 residues. CDR3 loop: CASSLRFGTDSYNEQFF. The CDR3 DNA reads TGTGCCAGCTCACTTCGATTCGGGACAGACTCCTACAATGAGCAGTTCTTC.

This chain connects TRBV24-1 to TRBJ2-2; the D is unclear. Per the germline V gene, CDR1 is KGHDR and CDR2 is SFDVKD. This CDR3 has 15 residues. V lost 2 bases and J lost 7, with 13 bases in between. CDR3 sequence: CATSDYDPVDGELFF. CDR3 in DNA: TGTGCCACCAGTGATTATGATCCGGTTGACGGGGAGCTGTTTTTT.

V is TRBV5-6 and J is TRBJ2-7; TRBD1 agrees at 8 bases. The CDR3 loop spans 15 amino acids. J was trimmed by 6 bases and V by 4 bases; bases with no gene match: 12. The germline CDR1 and CDR2 sequences are SGHDT and YYEEEE. In DNA, the CDR3 is TGTGCCAGCAGCCCGGGAGACAGGGGTTGGTCCGAGCAGTACTTC. Translation gives CASSPGDRGWSEQYF. The complete variable domain, with remaining parts taken from reference TRBV5-6 and TRBJ2-7, reads DAGVTQSPTHLIKTRGQQVTLRCSPKSGHDTVSWYQQALGQGPQFIFQYYEEEERQRGNFPDRFSGHQFPNYSSELNVNALLLGDSALYLCASSPGDRGWSEQYFGPGTRLTVT.

The genes are TRBV10-3 and TRBJ2-7, with 8 positions matching TRBD1. The CDR3 covers 13 residues. The V and J ends lost 10 bases and 0 bases, in that order; junction bases with no gene match: 5. CDR1 ENHRY and CDR2 SYGVKD come from the germline V gene. CDR3 in DNA: TGTGCCACCGACAGGGGAAACTCCTACGAGCAGTACTTC. It encodes CATDRGNSYEQYF.

The J gene is TRBJ1-6, the V gene TRBV4-3, with D maybe TRBD1 (5 bases). The CDR3 covers 17 residues. Trimming took 0 bases from V and 5 from J, leaving 14 bases between them. CDR1 and CDR2 from the germline V gene are LGHNA and YSLEER. Here the CDR3 reads CASSQEVSRDDNSPLHF. CDR3 bases: TGCGCCAGCAGCCAAGAAGTAAGCAGGGATGATAATTCACCCCTCCACTTT.

The count of this clone is one. The chain links TRBV30 to TRBJ2-1, with D perhaps matching TRBD2 (7 bases). V was cut by 6 bases and J by 6 bases, with 15 bases left in between. Germline CDR1 is GTSNPN and CDR2 is SVGIG (reference sequence). The CDR3 is 13 residues long. CDR3 sequence reads: CACRVGGRNEQFF. CDR3 nucleotide sequence: TGTGCCTGTAGGGTGGGGGGGCGCAATGAGCAGTTCTTC.

The chain employs TRBV5-1 and TRBJ2-1, with TRBD2 identical over 8 bases. Germline V gene lookup returns CDR1 SGHRS and CDR2 YFSETQ. The CDR3 covers 15 residues. V was clipped by 2 bases and J by 2 bases; unmatched bases: 3. The DNA for the CDR3 is TGCGCCAGCAGCTTTAGCGGGGAACCCTACAATGAGCAGTTCTTC. It encodes CASSFSGEPYNEQFF. Complete variable domain (other parts from reference TRBV5-1 and TRBJ2-1): KAGVTQTPRYLIKTRGQQVTLSCSPISGHRSVSWYQQTPGQGLQFLFEYFSETQRNKGNFPGRFSGRQFSNSRSEMNVSTLELGDSALYLCASSFSGEPYNEQFFGPGTRLTVL.

The chain employs TRBV20-1 and TRBJ2-1; the match to TRBD1 covers 7 bases. Per the germline V gene, CDR1 is DFQATT and CDR2 is SNEGSKA (reference sequence). V shed 4 bases and J 8 bases; nucleotides not matched to a gene: 2. The CDR3 extends over 11 amino acids. CDR3 residues: CSATGGDEQFF. CDR3 in DNA: TGCAGTGCTACAGGGGGAGATGAGCAGTTCTTC.

The rearrangement links TRBV19 to TRBJ2-7; 9 positions match TRBD1. The germline V gene encodes CDR1 LNHDA and CDR2 SQIVND (reference sequence). This CDR3 is 13 amino acids long. V trimming: 4 bases; J trimming: 7 bases; junction bases outside the gene matches: 5. The CDR3 DNA is TGTGCCAGTAGTAAGGGGACAGGGCGGGAGCAGTACTTC. Translating gives CASSKGTGREQYF.

DNA of the CDR3: TGCGCCAGCAGCTCGGGCCTTAGCGGAGTAACTACAGATACGCAGTATTTT. Translating it yields CASSSGLSGVTTDTQYF. This sequence joins TRBV5-1 and TRBJ2-3; tentatively, D is TRBD2 (6 bases). Germline V CDR1 and CDR2: SGHRS, YFSETQ. This CDR3 has 17 residues. V dropped 3 bases and J dropped 3 bases, with 20 bases sitting between them.

J is TRBJ2-5 and V is TRBV7-3; a possible D gene is TRBD1 (6 bases). The CDR3 sequence is 15 residues long. Trimming left V 5 bases short and J 2 bases short, with 15 bases between. The germline V gene encodes CDR1 SGHTA and CDR2 FQGTGA. The CDR3 DNA reads TGTGCCAGCAGCCTCTTACCGGGGACACAAGAGACCCAGTACTTC. Protein sequence: CASSLLPGTQETQYF.

The V and J genes are TRBV18 and TRBJ1-1; 9 nucleotides align to TRBD1. Trimming cost V 4 bases and J 1 base; bases outside gene matches: 10. The CDR3 is 17 residues long. Per germline, CDR1 KGHSH and CDR2 LQKENI. The CDR3, as DNA: TGTGCCAGCTCACAACAGGGGGCTAACACACGGAACACTGAAGCTTTCTTT. Amino acid sequence: CASSQQGANTRNTEAFF.

This clone was detected only once. V usage is TRBV7-8 and J usage is TRBJ2-1; possibly TRBD2 for D (6 bases). Germline values: CDR1 SGHVS, CDR2 FQNEAQ. V was pared by 7 bases and J by 0 bases, with 25 bases between. The CDR3 contains 19 residues. The CDR3 nucleotides read TGTGCCAGCAATCAAGGCGGAAGGGCGGGGACCAGCTCCTACAATGAGCAGTTCTTC. As protein: CASNQGGRAGTSSYNEQFF.

The genes are TRBV7-2 and TRBJ2-7, with 7 positions matching TRBD2. CDR3 length: 17 amino acids. The germline V gene encodes CDR1 SGHTA and CDR2 FQGNSA. V gave up 1 base and J gave up 6 bases; unmatched junction bases: 15. As DNA, the CDR3 is TGTGCCAGCAGCTTAGGGGTAGCGGGTGGCCTGAATCGCGAGCAGTACTTC. Its translation is CASSLGVAGGLNREQYF. The full variable domain, with the rest looked up from reference TRBV7-2 and TRBJ2-7, is GAGVSQSPSNKVTEKGKDVELRCDPISGHTALYWYRQSLGQGLEFLIYFQGNSAPDKSGLPSDRFSAERTGGSVSTLTIQRTQQEDSAVYLCASSLGVAGGLNREQYFGPGTRLTVT.

CDR3 nucleotides: TGTGCCAGCAGCCCCCGGACAGGGGGCGCGAATGGCTACACCTTC. Translation: CASSPRTGGANGYTF. The chain joins TRBV11-2 to TRBJ1-2, with TRBD1 matching over 11 bases. The CDR3 covers 15 residues. Trimming took 5 bases from V and 6 from J; bases not matched to a gene: 8. Per the germline V gene, CDR1 is SGHAT and CDR2 is FQNNGV.